This TCR beta chain was recovered during a study of blood T cell repertoires in COVID-19. About the research overall: The samples span acute and convalescent COVID-19 from the United States, Italy and Spain. T cells, B-cell-depleted T cells, or PBMCs supplied cDNA or gDNA.

The Seattle patients joined while their infection was active and were tracked longitudinally afterward. In the source study's methods: Amplification of reference gene primers provided the estimated nucleated cell counts. Measured with immunoSEQ multiplex PCR; TCRdb has only the in-frame clones, and not every one. V and J calls and clone size are copied from that table; D and trimming were computed from the DNA. Of roughly 350,000 clones in the sample, 87% were seen once. The germline V and J ends were trimmed by 9 bases and 3 bases, with 18 bases remaining between them. This CDR3 has 15 residues. CDR1 LNHDA and CDR2 SQIVND come from the germline V gene (reference sequence).

The sequence derives from a woman in her forties or fifties with COVID-19, enrolled during active disease. Sequenced sample: peripheral blood. The chain combines TRBV19 with TRBJ2-1; D possibly corresponds to TRBD2 (7 bases). The CDR3 nucleotides are TGTGCCAGCGACCGCGGGGGCTTGGGCTACAATGAGCAGTTCTTC. Its translation: CASDRGGLGYNEQFF.